Listed below are T cell receptor beta chains from one sample, sequenced in a study of radiotherapy plus CTLA-4 blockade in lung cancer. TCRdb's copy holds only in-frame clones and misses some; the assay was immunoSEQ multiplex PCR. Of some 32,000 clones listed, more than 80% are singletons. The sample consisted of peripheral blood, taken from a patient treated with radiotherapy plus ipilimumab. The receptors come from a human donor with non-small cell lung cancer that progressed on radiotherapy plus ipilimumab. Each CDR3 is given with its conserved first and last residue. D genes are given only for firm matches. For some rows the clone size is stated as once, few or many, or as a class when expanded; others skip it.

clone size,J gene,V gene,D gene,CDR3 DNA,CDR3 protein
once,TRBJ2-7,TRBV5-1,TRBD1,TGCGCCAGCACAGGGGGCCCCTACGAGCAGTACTTC,CASTGGPYEQYF
-,TRBJ1-3,TRBV13,-,TGTGCCAGCAGCTTAACAGGCTCTGGAAACACCATATATTTT,CASSLTGSGNTIYF
once,TRBJ2-5,TRBV10-1,TRBD2,TGCGCCAGCAGCTCCGGGACTAGCGGGGGGGCCCAGTACTTC,CASSSGTSGGAQYF
-,TRBJ2-5,TRBV5-1,-,TGCGCCAGCAGCTTTTCAGGAGGAGAGACCCAGTACTTC,CASSFSGGETQYF
-,TRBJ1-5,TRBV7-9,-,TGTGCCAGCAGCCTAGGCAGTCCTCGAACACAGCCCCAGCATTTT,CASSLGSPRTQPQHF
-,TRBJ2-5,TRBV7-2,-,TGTGCCAGCAGCTTAGCGGGGGGGCCCTCGGAGACCCAGTACTTC,CASSLAGGPSETQYF
-,TRBJ1-6,TRBV27,-,TGTGCCAGCAGTTCCCCGACGGCTAGCTCCTATAATTCACCCCTCCACTTT,CASSSPTASSYNSPLHF
-,TRBJ1-2,TRBV5-4,TRBD1,TGTGCCAGCAGCCCCGGGACAGGGGCGTCTAGTTCACGAGGCTACACCTTC,CASSPGTGASSSRGYTF
-,TRBJ1-2,TRBV27,TRBD1,TGTGCCAGCAGTCAAAATAGACAGGGGGCCTATGGCCACACCTTC,CASSQNRQGAYGHTF
-,TRBJ2-2,TRBV5-5,-,TGTGCCAGCAGTGACACCGGGACACCAAACACCGGGGAGCTGTTTTTT,CASSDTGTPNTGELFF
-,TRBJ1-4,TRBV5-1,-,TGCGCCAGCAGCTTGAGGACAGCTAATGAAAAACTGTTTTTT,CASSLRTANEKLFF
-,TRBJ2-1,TRBV7-9,TRBD2,TGTGCCAGCAGCCCGACTAGCGGGGGGGCACATGAGCAGTTCTTC,CASSPTSGGAHEQFF
-,TRBJ2-1,TRBV1,-,TGCACCAGCAGCCAAGACGGAAAAGCGGGGGGTCCACTAAACAATGAGCAGTTCTTC,CTSSQDGKAGGPLNNEQFF
-,TRBJ2-1,TRBV4-3,TRBD1,TGCGCCAGCAGCCTCGGGACAGCTTCCTACAATGAGCAGTTCTTC,CASSLGTASYNEQFF
once,TRBJ2-1,TRBV19,-,TGTGCCAGTAGTACCCGGGACAAGTTAAACAATGAGCAGTTCTTC,CASSTRDKLNNEQFF
few,TRBJ2-6,TRBV2,-,TGTGCCAGCAGGCAGGGGGAGGCTGGGGCCAACGTCCTGACTTTC,CASRQGEAGANVLTF
few,TRBJ1-5,TRBV19,-,TGTGCCAGTAGTATAGGGCAGGCTTATAGCAATCAGCCCCAGCATTTT,CASSIGQAYSNQPQHF
once,TRBJ1-2,TRBV19,TRBD1,TGTGCCAGTAGTATGTCGGACAGGGCCACTAACTATGGCTACACCTTC,CASSMSDRATNYGYTF
-,TRBJ1-3,TRBV10-1,TRBD1,TGCGCCAGTACAGGGGACTCTGGAAACACCATATATTTT,CASTGDSGNTIYF
-,TRBJ2-3,TRBV4-1,TRBD2,TGCGCCAGCAGCCAAGATGGCACTAGCGGGGGGGCCCATGCAGATACGCAGTATTTT,CASSQDGTSGGAHADTQYF
-,TRBJ2-5,TRBV18,-,TGTGCCAGCTCACAGTACCAGGAGACCCAGTACTTC,CASSQYQETQYF
-,TRBJ2-7,TRBV5-1,TRBD1,TGCGCCAGCAGCTTTTCCGCCGGGACAGGGGGCGAGCAGTACTTC,CASSFSAGTGGEQYF
-,TRBJ1-5,TRBV6-5,-,TGTGCCAGCAGCCCTCGGGGATCTAGCAATCAGCCCCAGCATTTT,CASSPRGSSNQPQHF
-,TRBJ2-2,TRBV7-2,TRBD2,TGTGCCAGCAGCATGCGGGGGGCAGGGGAGCTGTTTTTT,CASSMRGAGELFF
-,TRBJ1-2,TRBV4-2,-,TGTGCCAGCATGGAAGGGGTTAACTATGGCTACACCTTC,CASMEGVNYGYTF
few,TRBJ2-7,TRBV5-1,-,TGCGCCAGCAGCTTGCAGGGTTTATCCTACGAGCAGTACTTC,CASSLQGLSYEQYF
few,TRBJ1-3,TRBV6-5,-,TGTGCCAGCAGTTACAAACAGGTCTCTGGAAACACCATATATTTT,CASSYKQVSGNTIYF
-,TRBJ2-1,TRBV6-5,-,TGTGCCAGCAGCTTTCCAGGGAAAACCAATGAGCAGTTCTTC,CASSFPGKTNEQFF
-,TRBJ2-2,TRBV6-4,TRBD2,TGTGCCAGTAAGCGGGGGACCGCTACCGGGGAGCTGTTTTTT,CASKRGTATGELFF
-,TRBJ1-2,TRBV19,-,TGTGCCAGTAGTATAAGGGGAGGCGGCTACACCTTC,CASSIRGGGYTF
-,TRBJ2-7,TRBV7-2,TRBD2,TGTGCCAGCAGCGCAACCGGGACTAGCCACGAGCAGTACTTC,CASSATGTSHEQYF
-,TRBJ1-6,TRBV30,-,TGTGCCTGGAGGACCCTGACAGGAGATAATTCACCCCTCCACTTT,CAWRTLTGDNSPLHF
-,TRBJ2-3,TRBV5-1,TRBD2,TGCGCCAGCAGCGTACGACTAGCGGGGTCTCGCACAGATACGCAGTATTTT,CASSVRLAGSRTDTQYF
few,TRBJ2-5,TRBV7-6,-,TGTGCCAGCAAGCGGGACACCGGGAATTCAGAGACCCAGTACTTC,CASKRDTGNSETQYF
-,TRBJ2-7,TRBV11-2,-,TGTGCCAGCAGCCCCGATCGCACAGCCGAGCAGTACTTC,CASSPDRTAEQYF
-,TRBJ2-3,TRBV5-1,-,TGCGCCAGCAGCTCGGGCGGGGCCACAGATACGCAGTATTTT,CASSSGGATDTQYF
-,TRBJ2-5,TRBV6-1,TRBD1,TGTGCCAGCAGCCCCGGACAGGAGGCTGAGACCCAGTACTTC,CASSPGQEAETQYF
-,TRBJ1-6,TRBV11-3,-,TGTGCCAGCAGCTTAGTAGCAAATAATTCACCCCTCCACTTT,CASSLVANNSPLHF
-,TRBJ2-7,TRBV19,-,TGTGCCAGTAGTGAGATAGGGAGAACCTACGAGCAGTACTTC,CASSEIGRTYEQYF
-,TRBJ2-6,TRBV28,TRBD2,TGTGCCAGCAGTTTGCCAGACCGCGGGGGTTCTGGGGCCAACGTCCTGACTTTC,CASSLPDRGGSGANVLTF
once,TRBJ2-1,TRBV7-2,TRBD2,TGTGCCAGCAGCTCCTCCGCCGGGACTAGCGGGGGGCCGGAGTTCTTC,CASSSSAGTSGGPEFF